One and the same sample provided the 25 T cell receptor beta chains below, sequenced in a study of T cell responses to AZD1222 COVID-19 vaccine. TCRdb keeps only in-frame clones here, not all; method: immunoSEQ multiplex PCR. This table holds roughly 120,000 clones, roughly 89% found once. The sequenced sample was peripheral blood, obtained on day 0 of AZD1222 vaccination. The receptors originated from an adult in good health.

The chain combines TRBV14 with TRBJ2-1, with 7 bases that match TRBD1. The CDR3 totals 14 residues. V dropped 3 bases and J dropped 4; count of bases not matched to a gene: 3. CDR1 is SGHDN, CDR2 FVKESK, per germline. The CDR3 protein is CASSHGTVYNEQFF. The CDR3, as DNA: TGTGCCAGCAGCCATGGGACAGTTTACAATGAGCAGTTCTTC.

The chain couples TRBV5-1 to TRBJ2-1; D might be TRBD2 (5 bases). Germline CDR1 is SGHRS and CDR2 is YFSETQ. Deletions cut 5 bases from V and 4 bases from J, with 10 bases between. The CDR3 length is 13 residues. CDR3 residues: CASSFGLYNEQFF. In nucleotides, the CDR3 is TGCGCCAGCAGTTTCGGACTGTACAATGAGCAGTTCTTC.

The V gene is TRBV7-9, the J gene TRBJ1-6; TRBD1 matches 7 bases. The V and J ends lost 4 bases and 2 bases, in that order; junction bases with no gene match: 5. This CDR3 contains 16 residues. CDR1 and CDR2 from the germline V gene are SEHNR and FQNEAQ (reference sequence). In nucleotides, the CDR3 is TGTGCCAGCAGCTATCAAGGGACAGCCTATAATTCACCCCTCCACTTT. This sequence encodes CASSYQGTAYNSPLHF.

A single count supports this clone. The rearrangement joins TRBV7-2 to TRBJ2-1; TRBD2 aligns across 9 bases. The CDR3 runs 15 residues. Looked up from germline, CDR1 is SGHTA and CDR2 is FQGNSA. J gave up 6 bases and V 1 base, and 4 bases lay outside the gene matches. CDR3 coding DNA: TGTGCCAGCAGCTTAGAAGGACTAGCGACCAATGAGCAGTTCTTC. It encodes CASSLEGLATNEQFF.

This clone was picked up one time. The gene calls are TRBV13 and TRBJ2-1; perhaps TRBD2 as D (6 bases). CDR1 and CDR2 from the germline V gene are PRHDT and FYEKMQ (reference sequence). The CDR3 is made up of 15 amino acids. V was cut by 5 bases and J by 0 bases, with 11 bases left in between. The DNA of the CDR3 is TGTGCCAGCAGCCCTAGCGTAAGCTCCTACAATGAGCAGTTCTTC. Its protein is CASSPSVSSYNEQFF.

The chain is built from TRBV6-5 and TRBJ2-3; no reliable D call. Trimming left V 6 bases short and J 0 bases short, with 10 bases between. Germline CDR1 MNHEY, CDR2 SVGAGI. This CDR3 region has 14 residues. In nucleotides, the CDR3 is TGTGCCAGCAGGCCCGGTCATAGCACAGATACGCAGTATTTT. It is translated as CASRPGHSTDTQYF.

Only a few counts were recorded for this clone. The rearrangement uses TRBV28 and TRBJ1-5; D is undetermined. The CDR3 contains 13 residues. The ends were cut back, 8 bases at V and 5 bases at J, with 13 bases in the middle. Germline CDR1 MDHEN, CDR2 SYDVKM. CDR3 sequence (DNA): TGTGCCAGCGGGCAAACTATTTATCAGCCCCAGCATTTT. It specifies CASGQTIYQPQHF.

The CDR3 DNA reads TGCGCCAGCAGCCCCGGACTAGCGGGAACCAGCACAGATACGCAGTATTTT. It encodes CASSPGLAGTSTDTQYF. The chain joins TRBV5-1 to TRBJ2-3, with 12 nucleotides matching TRBD2. This CDR3 is built from 17 residues. After removal of 4 bases from V and 0 bases from J, the junction contained 6 bases not matched to a gene. The germline V gene has CDR1 SGHRS and CDR2 YFSETQ.

This clone was detected once. This chain connects TRBV30 to TRBJ1-1; D possibly corresponds to TRBD1 (5 bases). Trimming removed 4 bases from V and 3 bases from J, with 15 bases in between. The CDR3 consists of 14 residues. Germline CDR1 is GTSNPN and CDR2 is SVGIG (reference sequence). The CDR3 bases are TGTGCCTGGAAGGGGTGGGGCAGTCACACTGAAGCTTTCTTT. Translation gives CAWKGWGSHTEAFF.

The chain employs TRBV30 and TRBJ1-5; no clear D. Germline assignment: CDR1 GTSNPN and CDR2 SVGIG (reference sequence). The V end lost 0 bases, the J end lost 3 bases, and 12 bases lay between the germline ends. The CDR3 is made up of 15 amino acids. The CDR3 loop reads CAWSVEFGFNQPQHF. In nucleotides, the CDR3 is TGTGCCTGGAGTGTGGAGTTTGGATTCAATCAGCCCCAGCATTTT.

The chain is built from TRBV30 and TRBJ1-3; D is unclear. The V and J ends lost 3 bases and 4 bases respectively, with 7 bases between them. Per germline, CDR1 GTSNPN and CDR2 SVGIG (reference sequence). This CDR3 is built from 12 residues. CDR3 sequence: CAWRQNGNTIYF. DNA for the CDR3: TGTGCCTGGAGGCAAAACGGAAACACCATATATTTT.

The chain uses TRBV7-8 and TRBJ1-1; D may be TRBD1 (5 bases). Trimming shortened V by 5 bases and J by 10 bases, and 14 bases separated the two germline ends. The CDR3 loop spans 12 amino acids. The germline V gene has CDR1 SGHVS and CDR2 FQNEAQ. Here the CDR3 DNA reads TGTGCCAGCAGCCCCCCCGGGGCCCGAGCTTTCTTT. As protein: CASSPPGARAFF.

The chain recombines TRBV2 with TRBJ1-6; unclear D gene. The CDR3 has 14 residues. The germline gives CDR1 SNHLY, CDR2 FYNNEI. The V end was cut by 9 bases, the J end by 7 bases, with 16 bases between. The CDR3 DNA follows: TGTGCCAGTAAATCGGGAGTGCAGAATTCACCCCTCCACTTT. Its translation is CASKSGVQNSPLHF.

V is TRBV12-2 and J is TRBJ2-2. TRBV12-2 is listed as a pseudogene. There are 15 residues in the CDR3. CDR3 amino acids: CASRFRLSNTGELFF. The CDR3, as DNA: TGTGCAAGTCGCTTCCGGCTCTCGAACACCGGGGAGCTGTTTTTT.

The rearrangement joins TRBV2 to TRBJ2-5, with a weak D call TRBD2 (5 bases). The CDR3 contains 15 residues. V was shortened by 1 base and J by 2 bases, with 11 bases between the two germline ends. Germline V gene lookup returns CDR1 SNHLY and CDR2 FYNNEI. CDR3 amino acids: CASSEGQAGQETQYF. The CDR3 DNA reads TGTGCCAGCAGTGAAGGCCAGGCGGGTCAAGAGACCCAGTACTTC.

The rearrangement links TRBV19 to TRBJ2-1, with TRBD1 matching over 8 bases. The germline V gene has CDR1 LNHDA and CDR2 SQIVND (reference sequence). This CDR3 is built from 14 residues. J lost 8 bases, V lost 5 bases, and 8 bases had no gene match. CDR3 bases: TGTGCCAGTAGTCAGGGGGCATTTTTAGATGAGCAGTTCTTC. Protein sequence: CASSQGAFLDEQFF. Filled out from reference TRBV19 and TRBJ2-1, the complete variable domain reads DGGITQSPKYLFRKEGQNVTLSCEQNLNHDAMYWYRQDPGQGLRLIYYSQIVNDFQKGDIAEGYSVSREKKESFPLTVTSAQKNPTAFYLCASSQGAFLDEQFFGPGTRLTVL.

The rearrangement links TRBV6-5 to TRBJ1-1; D remains ambiguous. CDR1 is MNHEY and CDR2 is SVGAGI in the germline V gene. V was cut by 0 bases and J by 1 base, with 9 bases left in between. This CDR3 contains 15 residues. The CDR3 bases are TGTGCCAGCAGTTACTCGACTGTAGCGAACACTGAAGCTTTCTTT. It specifies CASSYSTVANTEAFF.

The CDR3 is CASSFRATGNEQYF. The CDR3 DNA is TGTGCCAGCAGCTTCCGAGCTACAGGGAACGAGCAGTACTTC. V gene TRBV11-2 combines with J gene TRBJ2-7, with D possibly being TRBD1 (6 bases). The CDR3 has 14 amino acids. The germline gives CDR1 SGHAT, CDR2 FQNNGV. V gave up 3 bases and J gave up 5 bases, with 14 bases separating them. Full variable domain (missing parts from reference TRBV11-2 and TRBJ2-7): EAGVAQSPRYKIIEKRQSVAFWCNPISGHATLYWYQQILGQGPKLLIQFQNNGVVDDSQLPKDRFSAERLKGVDSTLKIQPAKLEDSAVYLCASSFRATGNEQYFGPGTRLTVT.

The chain combines TRBV5-4 with TRBJ2-7; 9 nucleotides match TRBD1. CDR1 is SGHNT, CDR2 YYREEE, per germline (reference sequence). The CDR3 sequence is 14 residues long. J was trimmed by 6 bases and V by 2 bases; bases with no gene match: 6. For the CDR3, the DNA is TGTGCCAGCAGCTTTTGGGACAGGGCTGTCGAGCAGTACTTC. This sequence encodes CASSFWDRAVEQYF.

The J gene is TRBJ1-5, the V gene TRBV7-9; 10 bases map to TRBD1. Per the germline V gene, CDR1 is SEHNR and CDR2 is FQNEAQ (reference sequence). This CDR3 spans 14 amino acids. The ends lost 5 bases at V and 5 bases at J; junction bases unmatched: 3. CDR3 sequence reads: CASSPGQGDQPQHF. CDR3 in DNA: TGTGCCAGCAGCCCAGGACAGGGGGATCAGCCCCAGCATTTT.

The genes are TRBV7-2 and TRBJ1-4, with 9 bases identical to TRBD1. Per the germline V gene, CDR1 is SGHTA and CDR2 is FQGNSA. CDR3 length equals 15 residues. V gave up 1 base and J gave up 6 bases; unmatched junction bases: 3. CDR3 sequence reads: CASSLGTGDYEKLFF. CDR3 in DNA: TGTGCCAGCAGCTTAGGGACAGGGGACTATGAAAAACTGTTTTTT.

The CDR3 coding sequence is TGCGCCAGCAGCCAATGGGGCCTAGCGAACGGTGAGCAGTTCTTC. It yields the protein CASSQWGLANGEQFF. The gene calls are TRBV4-1 and TRBJ2-1; possible D gene TRBD2, 6 bases. The CDR3 has 15 residues. The germline V gene encodes CDR1 MGHRA and CDR2 YSYEKL. V dropped 2 bases and J dropped 9 bases, with 17 bases sitting between them.

This clone was recorded a few times. The rearrangement links TRBV6-5 to TRBJ2-7; D unresolved. This CDR3 has 13 residues. V lost 4 bases to trimming and J lost 1 base, with 8 bases between them. The germline V gene encodes CDR1 MNHEY and CDR2 SVGAGI. The CDR3 is CASSWAESYEQYF. The CDR3 DNA sequence: TGTGCCAGCAGTTGGGCCGAATCCTACGAGCAGTACTTC.

The V and J genes are TRBV5-1 and TRBJ1-1, with 7 bases identical to TRBD1. Germline-derived CDR1 and CDR2 are SGHRS and YFSETQ. After removal of 7 bases from V and 4 bases from J, the junction contained 7 bases not matched to a gene. The CDR3 has 13 amino acids. The CDR3 protein is CASGPTGITEAFF. The CDR3 bases are TGCGCCAGCGGTCCGACAGGGATCACTGAAGCTTTCTTT.

The genes are TRBV5-4 and TRBJ2-1, with D perhaps matching TRBD1 or TRBD2 (5 bases each). The CDR3 loop spans 13 amino acids. Germline CDR1 reads SGHNT; CDR2 reads YYREEE (reference sequence). The V end was cut by 1 base, the J end by 10 bases, with 12 bases between. The CDR3 reads CASSLRGAGEQFF. The CDR3 bases are TGTGCCAGCAGCTTGCGGGGAGCAGGGGAGCAGTTCTTC.